The next 29 T cell receptor beta chains were all read from a single sample in a study of control samples from healthy donors and cancer patients. The data were produced by immunoSEQ multiplex PCR, yet TCRdb's version contains in-frame clones alone and is incomplete. The sample comprises approximately 140,000 clones, about 90% of which are singletons, and 6% to 9% rests with the top ten. Sequencing was done on a sample of blood. Receptors were obtained from a man aged 18-30 years in good health.

This clone turned up a few times. The chain employs TRBV3-1 (or the pseudogene TRBV3-2) and TRBJ2-5, with no clear D. The length of the CDR3 is 10 residues. The germline gives CDR1 LGHDT, CDR2 YNNKEL (reference sequence). V was trimmed by 0 bases and J by 7 bases, leaving 0 bases between them. CDR3 coding DNA: TGTGCCAGCAGCCAAGAGACCCAGTACTTC. This sequence encodes CASSQETQYF.

The chain couples TRBV5-5 to TRBJ1-2, with D possibly matching TRBD1 (6 bases). Germline CDR1 is SGHKS and CDR2 is YYEKEE (reference sequence). The CDR3 consists of 15 residues. V gave up 2 bases and J gave up 2 bases, with 13 bases separating them. In DNA, the CDR3 is TGTGCCAGCAGCTTTAAAGGGACACCAAACTATGGCTACACCTTC. Its translation is CASSFKGTPNYGYTF. Using reference TRBV5-5 and TRBJ1-2 for the parts outside the CDR3, the full variable domain is DAGVTQSPTHLIKTRGQQVTLRCSPISGHKSVSWYQQVLGQGPQFIFQYYEKEERGRGNFPDRFSARQFPNYSSELNVNALLLGDSALYLCASSFKGTPNYGYTFGSGTRLTVV.

This chain uses TRBV6-6 with TRBJ2-5; no definite D call. The CDR3 spans 13 residues. Per germline, CDR1 MNHNY and CDR2 SVGAGI (reference sequence). The V and J ends lost 2 bases and 2 bases respectively, with 6 bases between them. The CDR3 sequence: CASSYGPQETQYF. The CDR3 DNA sequence: TGTGCCAGCAGTTACGGTCCGCAAGAGACCCAGTACTTC.

J is TRBJ2-7 and V is TRBV5-1; weak D call: TRBD2 (5 bases). Germline CDR1 reads SGHRS; CDR2 reads YFSETQ. V lost 3 bases and J lost 4, with 11 bases in between. The CDR3 length is 13 residues. DNA for the CDR3: TGCGCCAGCAGCTCAGTCGGGGTGTACGAGCAGTACTTC. Translating gives CASSSVGVYEQYF.

This chain uses TRBV12-3 or TRBV12-4 with TRBJ1-2; the D is unclear. The CDR3 is made up of 11 amino acids. V dropped 6 bases and J dropped 8 bases, with 10 bases sitting between them. CDR3 protein: CASRALGGYTF. The CDR3 region has the DNA TGTGCCAGCAGGGCCCTGGGGGGCTACACCTTC.

The genes are TRBV24-1 and TRBJ2-7; D remains unclear. Germline V CDR1 and CDR2: KGHDR, SFDVKD. V shed 9 bases and J shed 2 bases, with 10 bases lying between them. The CDR3 has 12 amino acids. The CDR3: CATGPRAYEQYF. The CDR3 DNA reads TGTGCCACCGGCCCTAGGGCCTACGAGCAGTACTTC.

This rearrangement joins TRBV27 to TRBJ1-2; a weak D match, TRBD1 (6 bases). The CDR3 consists of 14 residues. The germline V gene encodes CDR1 MNHEY and CDR2 SMNVEV (reference sequence). V was shortened by 3 bases and J by 2 bases, with 10 bases between the two germline ends. CDR3 nucleotides: TGTGCCAGCAGTTTGGGACACCCGAACTATGGCTACACCTTC. This translates into CASSLGHPNYGYTF.

This chain links TRBV5-6 with TRBJ2-7; TRBD1 or TRBD2 may be the D gene (6 bases each). V lost 6 bases to trimming and J lost 6 bases, with 10 bases between them. Germline V gene data show CDR1 as SGHDT and CDR2 as YYEEEE. CDR3 length equals 11 residues. CDR3 amino acids: CASKGGLEQYF. The CDR3 DNA sequence: TGTGCCAGCAAGGGGGGACTCGAGCAGTACTTC. Supplemented by reference TRBV5-6 and TRBJ2-7, the full variable domain reads DAGVTQSPTHLIKTRGQQVTLRCSPKSGHDTVSWYQQALGQGPQFIFQYYEEEERQRGNFPDRFSGHQFPNYSSELNVNALLLGDSALYLCASKGGLEQYFGPGTRLTVT.

The genes are TRBV4-1 and TRBJ1-5; the D is unclear. The CDR3 covers 16 residues. V gave up 0 bases and J gave up 2 bases, with 11 bases separating them. Germline loops: CDR1 MGHRA, CDR2 YSYEKL. Written as DNA, the CDR3 is TGCGCCAGCAGCCAAGAGTCACCCCTGGGCAATCAGCCCCAGCATTTT. Amino acids: CASSQESPLGNQPQHF.

This chain uses TRBV10-3 with TRBJ1-1; D is perhaps TRBD1 (5 bases). The ends were cut back, 4 bases at V and 3 bases at J, with 18 bases in the middle. Germline-derived CDR1 and CDR2 are ENHRY and SYGVKD. The length of the CDR3 is 16 residues. The DNA of the CDR3 is TGTGCCATCAGTGCTTCAGAGGGGTTCAGATACACTGAAGCTTTCTTT. Translating gives CAISASEGFRYTEAFF.

This clone was seen just once. The V and J genes are TRBV6-5 and TRBJ2-5; 7 positions match TRBD1. After removal of 5 bases from V and 0 bases from J, the junction contained 3 bases not matched to a gene. The CDR3 extends over 14 amino acids. Germline assignment: CDR1 MNHEY and CDR2 SVGAGI. The CDR3 DNA reads TGTGCCAGCAGTCCGGGACAGTACCAAGAGACCCAGTACTTC. This sequence encodes CASSPGQYQETQYF.

The CDR3 region has the DNA TGTGCCAGCAGCGTAGGTATCGGCTGGGGAGAGCAGTACTTC. Translating it yields CASSVGIGWGEQYF. The chain combines TRBV9 with TRBJ2-7; D not resolved. Trimming shortened V by 0 bases and J by 7 bases, and 14 bases separated the two germline ends. In germline, CDR1 is SGDLS, CDR2 YYNGEE. The CDR3 totals 14 residues. The complete variable domain, with remaining parts taken from reference TRBV9 and TRBJ2-7, reads DSGVTQTPKHLITATGQRVTLRCSPRSGDLSVYWYQQSLDQGLQFLIQYYNGEERAKGNILERFSAQQFPDLHSELNLSSLELGDSALYFCASSVGIGWGEQYFGPGTRLTVT.

The chain joins TRBV5-1 to TRBJ1-1, with a weak D call TRBD1 (6 bases). V lost 3 bases and J 7 bases, leaving 10 bases between the germline ends. This CDR3 region has 12 residues. Germline loops: CDR1 SGHRS, CDR2 YFSETQ. CDR3 sequence (DNA): TGCGCCAGCAGCTGGGGGCAGGATGAAGCTTTCTTT. Residues: CASSWGQDEAFF. Looking up the rest from reference TRBV5-1 and TRBJ1-1 gives the full variable domain: KAGVTQTPRYLIKTRGQQVTLSCSPISGHRSVSWYQQTPGQGLQFLFEYFSETQRNKGNFPGRFSGRQFSNSRSEMNVSTLELGDSALYLCASSWGQDEAFFGQGTRLTVV.

A single count supports this clone. This sequence joins TRBV19 and TRBJ1-1, with D possibly being TRBD1 (5 bases). The length of the CDR3 is 14 residues. Between the trimmed V and J ends, which lost 8 bases and 0 bases, there was a span of 13 bases. Per the germline V gene, CDR1 is LNHDA and CDR2 is SQIVND (reference sequence). DNA for the CDR3: TGTGCCAGTCAACTTCGGGGGTTGAACACTGAAGCTTTCTTT. Translating it yields CASQLRGLNTEAFF. Full variable domain (rest looked up from reference TRBV19 and TRBJ1-1): DGGITQSPKYLFRKEGQNVTLSCEQNLNHDAMYWYRQDPGQGLRLIYYSQIVNDFQKGDIAEGYSVSREKKESFPLTVTSAQKNPTAFYLCASQLRGLNTEAFFGQGTRLTVV.

This clone was observed once. The genes are TRBV19 and TRBJ1-2; no firm D call. Germline-derived CDR1 and CDR2 are LNHDA and SQIVND (reference sequence). V dropped 4 bases and J dropped 7 bases, with 13 bases sitting between them. The CDR3 consists of 13 residues. CDR3 sequence reads: CASSTSGGLGYTF. DNA for the CDR3: TGTGCCAGTAGTACCTCCGGAGGGCTTGGCTACACCTTC. The complete variable domain, with remaining parts taken from reference TRBV19 and TRBJ1-2, reads DGGITQSPKYLFRKEGQNVTLSCEQNLNHDAMYWYRQDPGQGLRLIYYSQIVNDFQKGDIAEGYSVSREKKESFPLTVTSAQKNPTAFYLCASSTSGGLGYTFGSGTRLTVV.

The chain joins TRBV6-5 to TRBJ2-5; D call uncertain. The CDR3 length is 13 residues. Germline V lookup: CDR1 MNHEY, CDR2 SVGAGI. V was trimmed by 2 bases and J by 5 bases, leaving 9 bases between them. The CDR3 region has the DNA TGTGCCAGCAGTTACCTTATAGGCGAGACCCAGTACTTC. Translating gives CASSYLIGETQYF.

The chain links TRBV30 to TRBJ2-3; 8 bases align to TRBD1. This CDR3 has 15 amino acids. CDR1 is GTSNPN, CDR2 SVGIG, per germline (reference sequence). Trimming at V came to 0 bases and at J to 4 bases, leaving 6 bases not matched to a gene. The DNA of the CDR3 is TGTGCCTGGAGTGTAGGACAGGGAAAGGCAGATACGCAGTATTTT. Translating it yields CAWSVGQGKADTQYF.

This clone was observed once. The chain combines TRBV18 with TRBJ1-1; 7 positions match TRBD1. Germline assignment: CDR1 KGHSH and CDR2 LQKENI. V was pared by 2 bases and J by 0 bases, with 0 bases of the junction left unmatched. The CDR3 spans 14 residues. CDR3 amino acids: CASSPGTVNTEAFF. As DNA, the CDR3 is TGTGCCAGCTCACCAGGGACAGTGAACACTGAAGCTTTCTTT. Combining the CDR3 with reference TRBV18 and TRBJ1-1 gives the whole variable domain NAGVMQNPRHLVRRRGQEARLRCSPMKGHSHVYWYRQLPEEGLKFMVYLQKENIIDESGMPKERFSAEFPKEGPSILRIQQVVRGDSAAYFCASSPGTVNTEAFFGQGTRLTVV.

The chain links TRBV30 to TRBJ2-7; D is unclear. Trimming took off 2 bases at V and 2 bases at J, with 13 bases between the two ends. This CDR3 spans 14 amino acids. Looked up from germline, CDR1 is GTSNPN and CDR2 is SVGIG (reference sequence). The CDR3 DNA reads TGTGCCTGGAGTCGCTGGGAAGCGACCTACGAGCAGTACTTC. Residues: CAWSRWEATYEQYF. Using reference TRBV30 and TRBJ2-7 for the parts outside the CDR3, the full variable domain is SQTIHQWPATLVQPVGSPLSLECTVEGTSNPNLYWYRQAAGRGLQLLFYSVGIGQISSEVPQNLSASRPQDRQFILSSKKLLLSDSGFYLCAWSRWEATYEQYFGPGTRLTVT.

The chain joins TRBV6-5 to TRBJ1-2; unclear D gene. Germline loops: CDR1 MNHEY, CDR2 SVGAGI. The CDR3 runs to 15 residues. Trimming took 0 bases from V and 7 from J, leaving 15 bases between them. CDR3 nucleotides: TGTGCCAGCAGTTACTCGGGCCTAGGCAATCTTGGCTACACCTTC. As protein: CASSYSGLGNLGYTF.

This chain connects TRBV7-3 to TRBJ2-2; TRBD2 is a possible D gene (6 bases). V lost 4 bases and J 5 bases, leaving 14 bases between the germline ends. In germline, CDR1 is SGHTA, CDR2 FQGTGA. The CDR3 loop spans 15 amino acids. CDR3 loop: CASSSGLPETGELFF. The CDR3 DNA sequence: TGTGCCAGCAGCTCGGGACTCCCGGAGACCGGGGAGCTGTTTTTT.

V and J are TRBV19 and TRBJ2-7, with a tentative D call TRBD2 (5 bases). Trimming left V 4 bases short and J 4 bases short, with 14 bases between. Germline V CDR1 and CDR2: LNHDA, SQIVND (reference sequence). The CDR3 has 14 amino acids. CDR3: CASSRSGIDYEQYF. DNA of the CDR3: TGTGCCAGTAGTAGGTCCGGGATCGATTACGAGCAGTACTTC.

The rearrangement joins TRBV2 to TRBJ2-5; TRBD1 matches 8 bases. V lost 6 bases, J lost 4 bases, and 7 bases stayed unmatched. CDR3 size: 14 residues. Germline V lookup: CDR1 SNHLY, CDR2 FYNNEI. The CDR3 reads CASSDRGLAETQYF. The CDR3 DNA follows: TGTGCCAGCAGCGACAGGGGATTGGCAGAGACCCAGTACTTC.

In its sample, this clone was seen once. The rearrangement uses TRBV7-9 and TRBJ1-1; no clear D gene. The CDR3 spans 13 residues. Trimming took 2 bases from V and 5 from J, leaving 9 bases between them. Looked up from germline, CDR1 is SEHNR and CDR2 is FQNEAQ (reference sequence). CDR3 nucleotides: TGTGCCAGCAGCTTACTTCACGGTACTGAAGCTTTCTTT. Translated: CASSLLHGTEAFF.

The rearrangement joins TRBV2 to TRBJ2-7; TRBD1 is a possible D gene (6 bases). Trimming cost V 7 bases and J 0 bases, with 10 bases left between them. Germline V gene data show CDR1 as SNHLY and CDR2 as FYNNEI. This CDR3 has 13 residues. DNA for the CDR3: TGTGCCAGCATGAAGGGGGACTCCTACGAGCAGTACTTC. It encodes CASMKGDSYEQYF.

This clone was seen a single time. V gene TRBV7-2 combines with J gene TRBJ2-7; the match to TRBD2 covers 15 bases. With 0 bases clipped from V and 2 bases from J, the junction kept 11 bases outside the gene matches. The CDR3 covers 20 residues. The germline gives CDR1 SGHTA, CDR2 FQGNSA. The chain's CDR3 is CASSLATGTSGGIYPYEQYF. CDR3 nucleotides: TGTGCCAGCAGCTTAGCCACCGGGACTAGCGGGGGGATTTACCCCTACGAGCAGTACTTC.

This chain connects TRBV18 to TRBJ1-1, with 8 nucleotides matching TRBD1. This CDR3 contains 15 residues. The V gene end was trimmed by 3 bases and the J gene end by 3 bases; junction bases not matched to a gene: 6. In germline, CDR1 is KGHSH, CDR2 LQKENI. The CDR3 DNA is TGTGCCAGCTCACCCCGACAGGGGAAGGACACTGAAGCTTTCTTT. Translating it yields CASSPRQGKDTEAFF.

The chain couples TRBV5-1 to TRBJ2-1; 9 bases are shared with TRBD2. The trim removed 6 bases at V and 4 bases at J, leaving 5 bases unmatched. Per the germline V gene, CDR1 is SGHRS and CDR2 is YFSETQ. CDR3 length: 14 amino acids. The CDR3 coding sequence is TGCGCCAGCAAGGGGAGCGGGGGGTACAATGAGCAGTTCTTC. Its translation: CASKGSGGYNEQFF.

The rearrangement uses TRBV5-1 and TRBJ2-7; no definite D call. The CDR3 is 14 amino acids. V lost 4 bases to trimming and J lost 0 bases, with 11 bases between them. Germline assignment: CDR1 SGHRS and CDR2 YFSETQ. The CDR3 nucleotides are TGCGCCAGCAGCCCTCCAGGTAGCTCCTACGAGCAGTACTTC. This codes for CASSPPGSSYEQYF.